What follows are 26 T cell receptor beta chains derived from one specimen sequenced in a study of cytomegalovirus exposure and HLA in healthy donors. Sequencing was performed with immunoSEQ multiplex PCR; in TCRdb, only in-frame clones are kept and a portion is missing. The data hold approximately 230,000 clones, with over 75% observed a single time. The sample taken for sequencing was PBMCs. The source of these receptors is a man between 18 and 29 years old in good health and CMV-seropositive.

In its sample, this clone was seen a few times. The rearrangement links TRBV28 to TRBJ2-2; D is uncertain. Between the trimmed V and J ends, which lost 2 bases and 2 bases, there was a span of 6 bases. The CDR3 has 14 residues. In germline, CDR1 is MDHEN, CDR2 SYDVKM. CDR3 residues: CASSLVPNTGELFF. The CDR3 coding sequence is TGTGCCAGCAGTTTAGTACCAAACACCGGGGAGCTGTTTTTT. Full variable domain (outside the CDR3, taken from reference TRBV28 and TRBJ2-2): DVKVTQSSRYLVKRTGEKVFLECVQDMDHENMFWYRQDPGLGLRLIYFSYDVKMKEKGDIPEGYSVSREKKERFSLILESASTNQTSMYLCASSLVPNTGELFFGEGSRLTVL.

The V gene is TRBV11-2, the J gene TRBJ2-1; D unresolved. V lost 1 base to trimming and J lost 4 bases, with 5 bases between them. CDR3 length: 13 residues. Germline V lookup: CDR1 SGHAT, CDR2 FQNNGV. This CDR3 reads CASSLAIYNEQFF. Here the CDR3 DNA reads TGTGCCAGCAGCTTAGCCATATACAATGAGCAGTTCTTC. The full variable domain, its missing parts supplied by reference TRBV11-2 and TRBJ2-1, is EAGVAQSPRYKIIEKRQSVAFWCNPISGHATLYWYQQILGQGPKLLIQFQNNGVVDDSQLPKDRFSAERLKGVDSTLKIQPAKLEDSAVYLCASSLAIYNEQFFGPGTRLTVL.

The chain carries TRBV5-6 and TRBJ2-5; TRBD2 matches at 7 bases. Germline trimming cut 0 bases from V and 5 bases from J; bases unmatched to any gene: 4. In germline, CDR1 is SGHDT, CDR2 YYEEEE. There are 14 residues in the CDR3. DNA of the CDR3: TGTGCCAGCAGCTTGGTCCTAGCGGAGGAGACCCAGTACTTC. The encoded protein is CASSLVLAEETQYF.

This chain's CDR3 is CASRLRGHSYEQYF. CDR3 bases: TGTGCCAGCAGGCTGCGCGGGCACTCCTACGAGCAGTACTTC. The chain uses TRBV2 and TRBJ2-7, with D tentatively TRBD2 (5 bases). The CDR3 runs 14 residues. Germline V gene lookup returns CDR1 SNHLY and CDR2 FYNNEI. The V end lost 6 bases, the J end lost 0 bases, and 12 bases lay between the germline ends.

The gene calls are TRBV7-9 and TRBJ1-1, with TRBD1 identical over 10 bases. The CDR3 loop spans 15 amino acids. V dropped 5 bases and J dropped 6; count of bases not matched to a gene: 9. CDR1 and CDR2 from the germline V gene are SEHNR and FQNEAQ (reference sequence). The CDR3 DNA is TGTGCCAGCAGCCGGCTAGGGGACAGGGGAGCTGAAGCTTTCTTT. Translating it yields CASSRLGDRGAEAFF. The whole variable domain, filled in from reference TRBV7-9 and TRBJ1-1, reads DTGVSQNPRHKITKRGQNVTFRCDPISEHNRLYWYRQTLGQGPEFLTYFQNEAQLEKSRLLSDRFSAERPKGSFSTLEIQRTEQGDSAMYLCASSRLGDRGAEAFFGQGTRLTVV.

CDR3 sequence reads: CASSYEGGYTF. As DNA, the CDR3 is TGTGCCAGCAGTTACGAGGGTGGCTACACCTTC. The rearrangement links TRBV2 to TRBJ1-2; no reliable D call. The germline CDR1 and CDR2 sequences are SNHLY and FYNNEI. Trimming removed 5 bases from V and 7 bases from J, with 8 bases in between. CDR3 size: 11 residues.

This clone was seen once. This chain uses TRBV6-5 with TRBJ1-4, with D uncertain. Germline CDR1 is MNHEY and CDR2 is SVGAGI. The CDR3 contains 15 residues. Trimming cost V 0 bases and J 4 bases, with 9 bases left between them. This CDR3 is CASSYSVQLNEKLFF. In nucleotides, the CDR3 is TGTGCCAGCAGTTACTCCGTACAGCTTAATGAAAAACTGTTTTTT.

This clone was counted between two and nine times. The gene calls are TRBV7-9 and TRBJ2-2, with 8 positions matching TRBD1. Germline V gene lookup returns CDR1 SEHNR and CDR2 FQNEAQ (reference sequence). This CDR3 region has 16 residues. The ends lost 5 bases at V and 5 bases at J; junction bases unmatched: 10. CDR3: CASSHGQGLRTGELFF. DNA for the CDR3: TGTGCCAGCAGCCACGGACAGGGCCTGAGGACCGGGGAGCTGTTTTTT.

The chain is built from TRBV6-1 and TRBJ2-6; D is ambiguous. Germline CDR1 reads MNHNS; CDR2 reads SASEGT. V dropped 0 bases and J dropped 0 bases, with 15 bases sitting between them. This CDR3 is built from 19 residues. In nucleotides, the CDR3 is TGTGCCAGCAGTGAAGCCCCTGTTGAATTATTCTCTGGGGCCAACGTCCTGACTTTC. Translated, it gives CASSEAPVELFSGANVLTF.

This chain links TRBV10-1 with TRBJ2-1; maybe TRBD1 (5 bases). The germline V gene has CDR1 WNHNN and CDR2 SYGVQD (reference sequence). Trimming removed 4 bases from V and 6 bases from J, with 7 bases in between. The CDR3 is 12 amino acids. The CDR3 loop is CASSARGNEQFF. In DNA form, the CDR3 reads TGCGCCAGCAGTGCAAGGGGCAATGAGCAGTTCTTC.

This clone has just a few counts. The V and J genes are TRBV4-1 and TRBJ1-1; 7 bases are a match to TRBD1. Germline V gene lookup returns CDR1 MGHRA and CDR2 YSYEKL. The CDR3 is 14 residues long. V dropped 3 bases and J dropped 0; count of bases not matched to a gene: 1. The CDR3 loop reads CASSQGQMNTEAFF. The CDR3 nucleotides are TGCGCCAGCAGCCAGGGACAGATGAACACTGAAGCTTTCTTT.

This chain links TRBV15 with TRBJ2-7; 13 positions match TRBD2. The J segment lost 4 bases and the V segment lost 5 bases, leaving 5 bases of the junction unmatched. The CDR3 spans 15 residues. CDR1 is LNHNV, CDR2 YYDKDF, per germline (reference sequence). DNA for the CDR3: TGTGCCACCAGCGGAGGACTAGCGGGAGCATACGAGCAGTACTTC. Translated, it gives CATSGGLAGAYEQYF. Complete variable domain (other parts from reference TRBV15 and TRBJ2-7): DAMVIQNPRYQVTQFGKPVTLSCSQTLNHNVMYWYQQKSSQAPKLLFHYYDKDFNNEADTPDNFQSRRPNTSFCFLDIRSPGLGDTAMYLCATSGGLAGAYEQYFGPGTRLTVT.

The V and J genes are TRBV6-1 and TRBJ2-7; D ambiguous. CDR1 MNHNS and CDR2 SASEGT come from the germline V gene. CDR3 length: 14 residues. Trimming took off 3 bases at V and 4 bases at J, with 13 bases between the two ends. CDR3 sequence: CASSEGLSLYEQYF. In DNA, the CDR3 is TGTGCCAGCAGTGAGGGCCTATCCCTATACGAGCAGTACTTC.

The CDR3 bases are TGTGCCAGTAGTATCTTTGCTGGGACAACCTACGAGCAGTACTTC. This sequence encodes CASSIFAGTTYEQYF. The V call is TRBV19, the J call TRBJ2-7; a possible D gene is TRBD1 (6 bases). The CDR3 length is 15 residues. V lost 3 bases to trimming and J lost 2 bases, with 14 bases between them. The germline V gene has CDR1 LNHDA and CDR2 SQIVND (reference sequence).

The table lists this clone with a few counts. The gene calls are TRBV6-5 and TRBJ1-5; D uncertain. The germline gives CDR1 MNHEY, CDR2 SVGAGI. V lost 6 bases and J 3 bases, leaving 9 bases between the germline ends. This CDR3 comprises 13 residues. CDR3 coding DNA: TGTGCCAGCAGGTTAGGGATCAATCAGCCCCAGCATTTT. Translating it yields CASRLGINQPQHF.

The chain is built from TRBV5-5 and TRBJ2-7; D is perhaps TRBD1 or TRBD2 (6 bases each). CDR1 is SGHKS, CDR2 YYEKEE, per germline (reference sequence). This CDR3 comprises 16 residues. V dropped 0 bases and J dropped 3 bases, with 16 bases sitting between them. The CDR3, as DNA: TGTGCCAGCAGCTTGGGTGGCGGAGGGGGGCTCTACGAGCAGTACTTC. Its translation: CASSLGGGGGLYEQYF.

The rearrangement uses TRBV5-4 and TRBJ1-1; perhaps TRBD1 as D (6 bases). The germline CDR1 and CDR2 sequences are SGHNT and YYREEE (reference sequence). This CDR3 has 15 residues. The V gene lost 6 bases and the J gene lost 5 bases, with 20 bases spanning the gap. CDR3 coding DNA: TGTGCCAGCACGAAATTACCGGGGGCACAGACTGAAGCTTTCTTT. Translating gives CASTKLPGAQTEAFF. Full variable domain (remainder filled in from reference TRBV5-4 and TRBJ1-1): ETGVTQSPTHLIKTRGQQVTLRCSSQSGHNTVSWYQQALGQGPQFIFQYYREEENGRGNFPPRFSGLQFPNYSSELNVNALELDDSALYLCASTKLPGAQTEAFFGQGTRLTVV.

The chain is built from TRBV5-4 and TRBJ2-3; 12 bases map to TRBD2. The CDR3 has 14 amino acids. The V gene's germline CDR1 is SGHNT and CDR2 YYREEE (reference sequence). The V segment lost 9 bases and the J segment 3 bases; nucleotides outside the gene matches: 5. The DNA for the CDR3 is TGTGCCACCCTAGCGGGAGGGCATACAGATACGCAGTATTTT. It specifies CATLAGGHTDTQYF.

This chain connects TRBV7-8 to TRBJ2-6, with 10 positions matching TRBD1. This CDR3 is 17 amino acids long. Trimming at V came to 7 bases and at J to 1 base, leaving 7 bases not matched to a gene. Germline lookup yields CDR1 SGHVS and CDR2 FQNEAQ. The CDR3 region has the DNA TGTGCCAGCACCGCGGGACAGGGGTTTTCTGGGGCCAACGTCCTGACTTTC. Translation gives CASTAGQGFSGANVLTF.

The CDR3 DNA sequence: TGTGCCAGCAGCCTGGACAGGGTTAGTTACGAGCAGTACTTC. This gives the protein CASSLDRVSYEQYF. This rearrangement joins TRBV27 to TRBJ2-7, with 8 bases lining up with TRBD1. This CDR3 comprises 14 residues. Germline-derived CDR1 and CDR2 are MNHEY and SMNVEV (reference sequence). V was pared by 6 bases and J by 4 bases, with 8 bases of the junction left unmatched.

This clone has just one count. The chain employs TRBV5-8 and TRBJ2-7; a weak D match, TRBD2 (5 bases). This CDR3 spans 12 amino acids. V was trimmed by 2 bases and J by 6 bases, leaving 9 bases between them. The germline CDR1 and CDR2 sequences are SGHTS and YDEGEE. The CDR3 coding sequence is TGTGCCAGCAGCTTCTTTGCGGGCGAGCAGTACTTC. It encodes CASSFFAGEQYF.

The chain employs TRBV30 and TRBJ2-4; D remains ambiguous. This CDR3 is built from 14 residues. Trimming pared 5 bases from V and 7 bases from J, leaving 18 bases between. Germline V gene lookup returns CDR1 GTSNPN and CDR2 SVGIG (reference sequence). CDR3 coding DNA: TGTGCCTGGTATGACCTTAGAAGTGGGAACATTCAGTACTTC. It specifies CAWYDLRSGNIQYF.

The CDR3 sequence: CASSPVAGDGYTF. The DNA of the CDR3 is TGTGCCAGCAGCCCCGTGGCGGGGGATGGCTACACCTTC. The chain uses TRBV11-2 and TRBJ1-2, with TRBD1 as a possible D gene (5 bases). The CDR3 spans 13 residues. Between the trimmed V and J ends, which lost 5 bases and 6 bases, there was a span of 13 bases. In germline, CDR1 is SGHAT, CDR2 FQNNGV.

Here the CDR3 reads CASSPRGGVNQPQHF. CDR3 nucleotides: TGTGCCAGCAGCCCCCGGGGCGGGGTGAATCAGCCCCAGCATTTT. V gene TRBV7-2 combines with J gene TRBJ1-5; D may be TRBD1 (5 bases). From germline, CDR1 is SGHTA and CDR2 FQGNSA. The CDR3 is made up of 15 amino acids. Trimming removed 5 bases from V and 4 bases from J, with 15 bases in between.

The rearrangement links TRBV5-1 to TRBJ2-1; 11 nucleotides line up with TRBD2. CDR3 length equals 19 residues. J lost 2 bases, V lost 3 bases, and 13 bases had no gene match. Germline lookup yields CDR1 SGHRS and CDR2 YFSETQ. The CDR3 spells CASSSNNLGTSGTYNEQFF. The CDR3 DNA reads as TGCGCCAGCAGCTCAAATAACCTCGGGACTAGCGGAACCTACAATGAGCAGTTCTTC.

A few counts support this clone. The identical CDR3 is also encoded by other nucleotide sequences in the sample. The V gene is TRBV18, the J gene TRBJ2-3; D gene ambiguous. The V end lost 3 bases, the J end lost 3 bases, and 1 base lay between the germline ends. Germline V gene data show CDR1 as KGHSH and CDR2 as LQKENI. The CDR3 length is 11 residues. CDR3 sequence (DNA): TGTGCCAGCTCACCGACAGATACGCAGTATTTT. Protein product: CASSPTDTQYF.